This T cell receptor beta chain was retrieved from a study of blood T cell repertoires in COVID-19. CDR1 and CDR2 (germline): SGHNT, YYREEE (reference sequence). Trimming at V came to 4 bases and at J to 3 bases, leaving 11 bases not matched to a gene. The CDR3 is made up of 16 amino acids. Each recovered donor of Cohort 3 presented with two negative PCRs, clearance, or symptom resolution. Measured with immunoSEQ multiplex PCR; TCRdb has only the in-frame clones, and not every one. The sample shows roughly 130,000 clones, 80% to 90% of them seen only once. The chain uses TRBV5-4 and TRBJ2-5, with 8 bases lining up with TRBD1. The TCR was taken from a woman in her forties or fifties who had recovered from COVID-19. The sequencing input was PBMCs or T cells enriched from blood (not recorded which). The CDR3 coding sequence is TGTGCCAGCAGCCCGCACGGACAGGGCGGGAAAGAGACCCAGTACTTC. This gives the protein CASSPHGQGGKETQYF.